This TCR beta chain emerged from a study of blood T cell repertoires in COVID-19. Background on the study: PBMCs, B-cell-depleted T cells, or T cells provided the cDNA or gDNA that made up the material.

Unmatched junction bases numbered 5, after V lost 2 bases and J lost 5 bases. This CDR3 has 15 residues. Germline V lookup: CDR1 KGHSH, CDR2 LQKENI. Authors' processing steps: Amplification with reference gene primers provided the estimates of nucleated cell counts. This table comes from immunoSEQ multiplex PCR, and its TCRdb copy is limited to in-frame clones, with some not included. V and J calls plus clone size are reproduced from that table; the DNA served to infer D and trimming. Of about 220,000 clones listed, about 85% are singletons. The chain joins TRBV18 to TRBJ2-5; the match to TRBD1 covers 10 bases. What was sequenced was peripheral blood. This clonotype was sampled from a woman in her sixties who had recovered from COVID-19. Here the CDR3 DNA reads TGTGCCAGCTCACCAGGGACAGGGGCAGTGGAGACCCAGTACTTC. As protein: CASSPGTGAVETQYF.